A selection of T cell receptor beta chains follows, all from one sample in a study of shared clonotypes between healthy human individuals. Generated by immunoSEQ multiplex PCR, the TCRdb table keeps only in-frame clones and is missing some. In the table there are about 450,000 clones, more than 75% of which are singletons. Material: PBMCs. The receptors stem from a woman in her thirties or forties in good health. Some clones in this sample may be carry-over from other donors' samples. Each CDR3 is given without its conserved first and last residue. The order of the fields is V gene, J gene, clone size, CDR3 length, CDR3 protein. Where a row states a size, it is once, few, many or the class of an expanded clone; other rows omit it.

>TRBV5-4|TRBJ2-7|NA|14
ASSVGGQGPSSEQY
>TRBV5-1|TRBJ2-2|NA|10
ASSLNTGELF
>TRBV29-1|TRBJ2-1|NA|12
SAISGLPYNEQF
>TRBV18|TRBJ2-2|NA|12
ASSPSGNTGELF
>TRBV6-1|TRBJ2-7|few|13
ASNGAGQLPYEQY
>TRBV9|TRBJ2-1|NA|12
ASSATSSYNEQF
>TRBV11-1|TRBJ1-2|NA|13
ASSSLRGSPWKYT
>TRBV27|TRBJ2-7|once|13
ASSLSIRSSYEQY
>TRBV4-1|TRBJ2-2|NA|14
ASSQRIAGDTGELF
>TRBV6-1|TRBJ2-3|NA|11
ASRLAGLDTQY
>TRBV19|TRBJ1-3|NA|13
ASRTTVSSGNTIY
>TRBV11-2|TRBJ2-7|NA|9
ASSPDRVQY
>TRBV21-1|TRBJ2-7|NA|13
ASSKREEGDYEQY
>TRBV4-1|TRBJ1-4|NA|13
ASSQGGASNEKLF
>TRBV18|TRBJ2-7|NA|12
ASSPPAGTYEQY
>TRBV6-5|TRBJ2-5|NA|13
ASRPSGRFVETQY
>TRBV2|TRBJ2-3|once|12
ASDRTSGMDTQY
>TRBV7-8|TRBJ2-3|NA|13
ASSLEVGRTDTQY
>TRBV9|TRBJ2-1|NA|13
ASSVGVAGDNEQF
>TRBV27|TRBJ2-7|NA|12
ASSTRDSAYEQY